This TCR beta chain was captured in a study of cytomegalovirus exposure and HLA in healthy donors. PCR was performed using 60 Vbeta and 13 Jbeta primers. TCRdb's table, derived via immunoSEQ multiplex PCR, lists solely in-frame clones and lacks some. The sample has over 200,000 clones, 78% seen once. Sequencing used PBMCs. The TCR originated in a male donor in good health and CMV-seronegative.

Here the CDR3 DNA reads TGTGCCACCAGCGAACCCAAACTAGCGGGAGCCCACAATGAGCAGTTCTTC. Its translation is CATSEPKLAGAHNEQFF. This rearrangement joins TRBV15 to TRBJ2-1; 11 bases align to TRBD2. The CDR3 contains 17 residues. The V and J ends lost 5 bases and 5 bases, in that order; junction bases with no gene match: 11. The germline CDR1 and CDR2 sequences are LNHNV and YYDKDF (reference sequence).